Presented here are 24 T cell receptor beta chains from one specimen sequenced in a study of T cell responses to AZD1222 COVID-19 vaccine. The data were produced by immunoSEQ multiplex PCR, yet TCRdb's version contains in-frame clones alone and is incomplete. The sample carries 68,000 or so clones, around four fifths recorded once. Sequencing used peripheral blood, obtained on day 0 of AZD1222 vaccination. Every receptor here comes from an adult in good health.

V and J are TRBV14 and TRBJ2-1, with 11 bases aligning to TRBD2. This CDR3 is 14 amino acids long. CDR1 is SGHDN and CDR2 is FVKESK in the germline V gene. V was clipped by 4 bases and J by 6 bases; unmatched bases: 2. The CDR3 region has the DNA TGTGCCAGCAGCCCTACTAGCGGGGGCAATGAGCAGTTCTTC. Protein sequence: CASSPTSGGNEQFF.

CDR3 sequence (DNA): TGTGCCAGCAGCGCAGGAGAGGGATCAGTGGCCGAGGCTGAAGCTTTCTTT. This gives the protein CASSAGEGSVAEAEAFF. The V call is TRBV7-8, the J call TRBJ1-1; D uncertain. V was trimmed by 5 bases and J by 6 bases, leaving 25 bases between them. The germline V gene has CDR1 SGHVS and CDR2 FQNEAQ. The CDR3 loop spans 17 amino acids. Variable domain in full (rest from reference TRBV7-8 and TRBJ1-1): GAGVSQSPRYKVAKRGQDVALRCDPISGHVSLFWYQQALGQGPEFLTYFQNEAQLDKSGLPSDRFFAERPEGSVSTLKIQRTQQEDSAVYLCASSAGEGSVAEAEAFFGQGTRLTVV.

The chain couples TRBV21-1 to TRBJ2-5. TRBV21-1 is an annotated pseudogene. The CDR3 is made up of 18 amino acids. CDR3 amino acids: CASSNPQEERGPPAAQYF. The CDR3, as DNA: TGTGCCAGCAGCAATCCCCAAGAGGAAAGGGGACCTCCCGCGGCCCAGTACTTC.

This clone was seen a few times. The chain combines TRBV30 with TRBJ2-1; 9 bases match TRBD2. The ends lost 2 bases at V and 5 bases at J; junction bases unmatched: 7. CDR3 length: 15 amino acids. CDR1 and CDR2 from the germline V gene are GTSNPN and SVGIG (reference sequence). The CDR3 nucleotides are TGTGCCTGGAGTAAGGGCCTAGCGGGGCACAATGAGCAGTTCTTC. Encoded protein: CAWSKGLAGHNEQFF.

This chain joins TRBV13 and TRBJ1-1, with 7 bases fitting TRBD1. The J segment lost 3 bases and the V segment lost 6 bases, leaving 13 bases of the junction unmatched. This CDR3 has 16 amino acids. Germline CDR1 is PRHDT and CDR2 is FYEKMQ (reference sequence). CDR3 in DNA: TGTGCCAGCAGGCATCTCAGGGCAGGGGGGTACACTGAAGCTTTCTTT. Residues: CASRHLRAGGYTEAFF.

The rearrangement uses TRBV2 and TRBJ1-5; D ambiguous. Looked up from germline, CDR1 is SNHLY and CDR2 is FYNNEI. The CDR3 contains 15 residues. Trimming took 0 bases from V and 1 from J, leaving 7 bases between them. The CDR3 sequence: CASSEALQSNQPQHF. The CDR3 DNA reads TGTGCCAGCAGTGAAGCCCTTCAAAGCAATCAGCCCCAGCATTTT.

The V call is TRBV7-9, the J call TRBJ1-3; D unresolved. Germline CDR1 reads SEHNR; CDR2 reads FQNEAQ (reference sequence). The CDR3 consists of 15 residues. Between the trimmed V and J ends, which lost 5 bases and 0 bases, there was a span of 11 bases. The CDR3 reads CASSPTGSSGNTIYF. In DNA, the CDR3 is TGTGCCAGCAGCCCCACTGGAAGCTCTGGAAACACCATATATTTT. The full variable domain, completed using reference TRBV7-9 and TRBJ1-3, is DTGVSQNPRHKITKRGQNVTFRCDPISEHNRLYWYRQTLGQGPEFLTYFQNEAQLEKSRLLSDRFSAERPKGSFSTLEIQRTEQGDSAMYLCASSPTGSSGNTIYFGEGSWLTVV.

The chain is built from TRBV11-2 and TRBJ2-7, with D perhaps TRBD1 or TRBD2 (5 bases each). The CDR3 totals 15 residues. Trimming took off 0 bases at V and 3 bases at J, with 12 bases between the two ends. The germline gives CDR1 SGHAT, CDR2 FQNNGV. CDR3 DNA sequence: TGTGCCAGCAGCTTAGAGGCTGGGGCGGGCTACGAGCAGTACTTC. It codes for CASSLEAGAGYEQYF.

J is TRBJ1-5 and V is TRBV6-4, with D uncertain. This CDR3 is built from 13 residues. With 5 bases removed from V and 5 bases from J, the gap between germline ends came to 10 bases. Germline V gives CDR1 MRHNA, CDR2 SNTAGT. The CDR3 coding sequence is TGTGCCAGCAGTTCAAACGCCGATCAGCCCCAGCATTTT. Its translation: CASSSNADQPQHF.

The CDR3 nucleotides are TGTGCCAGCAGCTCCGTCGGGAGGGTCTACGAGCAGTACTTC. Its translation: CASSSVGRVYEQYF. The chain recombines TRBV7-2 with TRBJ2-7, with 8 positions matching TRBD2. CDR1 SGHTA and CDR2 FQGNSA come from the germline V gene. The CDR3 totals 14 residues. V was pared by 4 bases and J by 3 bases, with 5 bases of the junction left unmatched.

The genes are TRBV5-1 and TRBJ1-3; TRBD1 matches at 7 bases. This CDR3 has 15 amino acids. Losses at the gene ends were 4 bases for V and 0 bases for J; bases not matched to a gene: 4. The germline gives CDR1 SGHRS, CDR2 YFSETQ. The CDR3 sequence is CASSIRTGSGNTIYF. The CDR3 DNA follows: TGCGCCAGCAGCATTAGGACAGGCTCTGGAAACACCATATATTTT.

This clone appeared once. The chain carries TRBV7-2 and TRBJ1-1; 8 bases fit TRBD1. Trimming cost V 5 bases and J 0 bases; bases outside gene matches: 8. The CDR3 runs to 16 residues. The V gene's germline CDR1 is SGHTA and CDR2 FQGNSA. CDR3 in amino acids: CASSLSRGRVNTEAFF. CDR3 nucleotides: TGTGCCAGCAGCCTTAGCAGGGGGCGAGTGAACACTGAAGCTTTCTTT.

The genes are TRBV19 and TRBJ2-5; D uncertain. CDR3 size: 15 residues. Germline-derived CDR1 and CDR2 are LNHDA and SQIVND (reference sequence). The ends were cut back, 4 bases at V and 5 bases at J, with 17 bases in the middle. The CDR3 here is CASSTRHSGSETQYF. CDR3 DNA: TGTGCCAGTAGTACCCGACACAGTGGATCGGAGACCCAGTACTTC.

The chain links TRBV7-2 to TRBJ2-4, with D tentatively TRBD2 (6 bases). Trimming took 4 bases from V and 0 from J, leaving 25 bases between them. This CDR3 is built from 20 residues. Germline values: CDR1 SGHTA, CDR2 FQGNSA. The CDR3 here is CASSSAPGTRGVIAKNIQYF. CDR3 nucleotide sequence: TGTGCCAGCAGCTCAGCCCCCGGGACTCGGGGCGTTATAGCCAAAAACATTCAGTACTTC.

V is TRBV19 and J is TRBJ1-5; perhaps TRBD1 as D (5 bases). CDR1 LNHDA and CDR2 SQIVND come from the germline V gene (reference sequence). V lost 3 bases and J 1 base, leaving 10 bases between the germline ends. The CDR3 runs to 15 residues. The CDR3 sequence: CASSIGGASNQPQHF. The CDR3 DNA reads TGTGCCAGTAGTATTGGGGGTGCAAGCAATCAGCCCCAGCATTTT.

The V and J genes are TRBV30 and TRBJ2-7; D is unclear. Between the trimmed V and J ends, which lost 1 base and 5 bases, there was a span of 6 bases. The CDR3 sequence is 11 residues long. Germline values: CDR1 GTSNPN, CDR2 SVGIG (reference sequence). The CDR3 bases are TGTGCCTGGAGTGAATTCCACGAGCAGTACTTC. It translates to CAWSEFHEQYF.

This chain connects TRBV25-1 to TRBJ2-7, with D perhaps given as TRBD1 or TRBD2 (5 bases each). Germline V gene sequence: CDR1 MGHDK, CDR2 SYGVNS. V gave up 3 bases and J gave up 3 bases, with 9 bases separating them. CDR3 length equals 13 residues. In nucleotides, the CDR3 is TGTGCCAGCAGTGAGGGACGGGACTACGAGCAGTACTTC. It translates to CASSEGRDYEQYF.

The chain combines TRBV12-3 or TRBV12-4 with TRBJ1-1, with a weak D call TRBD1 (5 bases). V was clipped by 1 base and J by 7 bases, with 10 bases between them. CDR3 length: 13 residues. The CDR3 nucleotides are TGTGCCAGCAGTTTAGGACAGCGAATTGAAGCTTTCTTT. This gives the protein CASSLGQRIEAFF.

CDR3 amino acids: CASTSDSGANVLTF. CDR3 in DNA: TGTGCCAGCACCAGCGATTCTGGGGCCAACGTCCTGACTTTC. The chain links TRBV28 to TRBJ2-6; D is undetermined. The CDR3 extends over 14 amino acids. CDR1 is MDHEN, CDR2 SYDVKM, per germline. Trimming removed 7 bases at V and 1 base at J, with 8 bases between.

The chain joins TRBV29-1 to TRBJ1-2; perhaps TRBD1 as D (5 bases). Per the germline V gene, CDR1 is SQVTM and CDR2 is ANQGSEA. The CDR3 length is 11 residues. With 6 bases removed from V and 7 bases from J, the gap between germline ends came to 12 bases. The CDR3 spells CSVWGTAGYTF. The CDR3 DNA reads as TGCAGCGTGTGGGGCACTGCTGGCTACACCTTC.

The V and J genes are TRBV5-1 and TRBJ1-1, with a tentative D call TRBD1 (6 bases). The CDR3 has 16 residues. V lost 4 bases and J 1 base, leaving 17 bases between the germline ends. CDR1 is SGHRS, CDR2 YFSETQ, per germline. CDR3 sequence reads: CASSTRPTGRNTEAFF. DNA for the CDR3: TGCGCCAGCAGCACCAGACCGACAGGTCGGAACACTGAAGCTTTCTTT. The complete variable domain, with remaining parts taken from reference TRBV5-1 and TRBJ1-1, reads KAGVTQTPRYLIKTRGQQVTLSCSPISGHRSVSWYQQTPGQGLQFLFEYFSETQRNKGNFPGRFSGRQFSNSRSEMNVSTLELGDSALYLCASSTRPTGRNTEAFFGQGTRLTVV.

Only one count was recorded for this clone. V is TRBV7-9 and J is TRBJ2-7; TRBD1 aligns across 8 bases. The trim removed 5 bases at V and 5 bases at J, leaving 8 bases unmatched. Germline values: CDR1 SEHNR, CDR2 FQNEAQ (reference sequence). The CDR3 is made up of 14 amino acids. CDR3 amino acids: CASSMTGEVNEQYF. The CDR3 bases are TGTGCCAGCAGCATGACAGGGGAAGTCAACGAGCAGTACTTC.

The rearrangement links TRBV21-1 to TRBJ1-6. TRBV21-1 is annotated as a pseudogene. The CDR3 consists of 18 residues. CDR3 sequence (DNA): TGTGCCAGCAGCAAAGGGGAGGGGGGCGTCTCCTATAATTCACCCCTCCACTTT. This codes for CASSKGEGGVSYNSPLHF.

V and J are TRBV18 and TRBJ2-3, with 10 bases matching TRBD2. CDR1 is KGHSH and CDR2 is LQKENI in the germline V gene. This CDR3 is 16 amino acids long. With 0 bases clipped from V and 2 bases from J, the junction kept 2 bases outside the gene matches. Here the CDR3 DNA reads TGTGCCAGCTCACCACCGGGACTAGCGAACACAGATACGCAGTATTTT. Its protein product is CASSPPGLANTDTQYF.